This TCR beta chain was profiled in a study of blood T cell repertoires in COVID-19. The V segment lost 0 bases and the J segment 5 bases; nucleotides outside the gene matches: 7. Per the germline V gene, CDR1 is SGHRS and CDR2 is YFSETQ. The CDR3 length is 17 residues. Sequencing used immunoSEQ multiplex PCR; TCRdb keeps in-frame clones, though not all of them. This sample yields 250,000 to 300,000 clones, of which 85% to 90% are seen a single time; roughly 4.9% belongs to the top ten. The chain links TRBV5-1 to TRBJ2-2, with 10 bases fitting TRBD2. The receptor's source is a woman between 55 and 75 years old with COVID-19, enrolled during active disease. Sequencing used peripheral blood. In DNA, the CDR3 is TGCGCCAGCAGCTTGGCAGCGGGAGGGCCCGGGACCGGGGAGCTGTTTTTT. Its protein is CASSLAAGGPGTGELFF.